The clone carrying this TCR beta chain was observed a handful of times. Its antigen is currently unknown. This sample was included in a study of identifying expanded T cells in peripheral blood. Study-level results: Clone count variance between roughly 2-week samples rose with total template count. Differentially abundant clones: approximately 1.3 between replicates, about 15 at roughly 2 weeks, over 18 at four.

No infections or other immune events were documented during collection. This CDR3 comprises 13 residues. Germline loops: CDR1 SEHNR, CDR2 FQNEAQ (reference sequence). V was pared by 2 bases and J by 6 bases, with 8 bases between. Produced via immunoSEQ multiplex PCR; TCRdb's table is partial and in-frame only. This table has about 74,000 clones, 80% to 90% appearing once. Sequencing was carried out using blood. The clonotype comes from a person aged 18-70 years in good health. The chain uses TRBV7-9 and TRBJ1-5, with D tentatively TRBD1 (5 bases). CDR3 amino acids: CASSLQGAQPQHF. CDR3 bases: TGTGCCAGCAGCTTACAGGGTGCTCAGCCCCAGCATTTT.